Here is one T cell receptor (beta chain) with its context. Authors' processing steps: Amplification from reference gene primers served as the basis for estimated nucleated cell counts. Clones were sequenced by immunoSEQ multiplex PCR, and TCRdb holds only the in-frame ones, with some missing. That table furnishes V, J and clone size, whereas the DNA furnished D and trimming. The sample contains approximately 350,000 clones, 70% to 90% of which appear only once. This CDR3 is built from 13 residues. After removal of 7 bases from V and 4 bases from J, the junction contained 6 bases not matched to a gene. CDR1 and CDR2 (germline): LNHDA, SQIVND (reference sequence). The sample is drawn from a study of blood T cell repertoires in COVID-19. Study context: The samples span acute and convalescent COVID-19 from the United States, Italy and Spain.

Followed longitudinally, the Seattle patients had been enrolled during active infection. The sequence derives from a woman aged 25 to 39 with COVID-19, enrolled during active disease. The specimen was peripheral blood. This rearrangement joins TRBV19 to TRBJ1-2, with TRBD1 matching 7 bases. The DNA of the CDR3 is TGTGCCAGTACCAAGACAGGGAGCTATGGCTACACCTTC. Amino acids: CASTKTGSYGYTF.